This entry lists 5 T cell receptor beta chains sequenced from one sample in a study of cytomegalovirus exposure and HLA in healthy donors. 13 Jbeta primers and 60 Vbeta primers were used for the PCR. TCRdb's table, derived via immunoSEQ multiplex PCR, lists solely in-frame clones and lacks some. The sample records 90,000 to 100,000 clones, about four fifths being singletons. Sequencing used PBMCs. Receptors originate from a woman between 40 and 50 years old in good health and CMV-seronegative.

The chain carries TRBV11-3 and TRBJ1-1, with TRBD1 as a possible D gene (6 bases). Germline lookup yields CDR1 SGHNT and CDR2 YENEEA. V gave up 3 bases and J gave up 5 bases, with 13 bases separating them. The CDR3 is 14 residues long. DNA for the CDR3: TGTGCCAGCAGCTTTACAGGGAGGGGGACTGAAGCTTTCTTT. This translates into CASSFTGRGTEAFF.

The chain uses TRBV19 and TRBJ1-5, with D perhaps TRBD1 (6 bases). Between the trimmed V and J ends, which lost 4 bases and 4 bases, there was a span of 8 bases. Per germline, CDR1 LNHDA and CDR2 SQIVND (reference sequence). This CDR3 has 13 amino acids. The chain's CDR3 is CASSRTVNQPQHF. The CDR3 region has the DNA TGTGCCAGTAGTAGGACAGTTAATCAGCCCCAGCATTTT.

CDR3 nucleotides: TGTGCCAGCAGTTTATCGGCAGGGGGTTACGAGCAGTACTTC. Protein: CASSLSAGGYEQYF. V usage is TRBV27 and J usage is TRBJ2-5; 7 bases are shared with TRBD1. The J call may be wrong; the DNA end is better matched by TRBJ2-7. The CDR3 consists of 14 residues. CDR1 MNHEY and CDR2 SMNVEV come from the germline V gene (reference sequence).

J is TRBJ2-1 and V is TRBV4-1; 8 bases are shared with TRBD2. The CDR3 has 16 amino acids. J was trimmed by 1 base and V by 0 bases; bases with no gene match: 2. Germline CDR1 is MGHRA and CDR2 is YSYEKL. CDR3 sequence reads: CASSQDTGGSYNEQFF. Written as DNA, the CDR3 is TGCGCCAGCAGCCAAGATACGGGAGGGTCCTACAATGAGCAGTTCTTC.

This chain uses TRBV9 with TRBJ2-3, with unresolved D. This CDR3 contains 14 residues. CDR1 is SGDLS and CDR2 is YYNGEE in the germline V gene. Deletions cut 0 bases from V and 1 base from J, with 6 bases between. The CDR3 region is CASSVGGRTDTQYF. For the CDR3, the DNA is TGTGCCAGCAGCGTAGGAGGTCGCACAGATACGCAGTATTTT.